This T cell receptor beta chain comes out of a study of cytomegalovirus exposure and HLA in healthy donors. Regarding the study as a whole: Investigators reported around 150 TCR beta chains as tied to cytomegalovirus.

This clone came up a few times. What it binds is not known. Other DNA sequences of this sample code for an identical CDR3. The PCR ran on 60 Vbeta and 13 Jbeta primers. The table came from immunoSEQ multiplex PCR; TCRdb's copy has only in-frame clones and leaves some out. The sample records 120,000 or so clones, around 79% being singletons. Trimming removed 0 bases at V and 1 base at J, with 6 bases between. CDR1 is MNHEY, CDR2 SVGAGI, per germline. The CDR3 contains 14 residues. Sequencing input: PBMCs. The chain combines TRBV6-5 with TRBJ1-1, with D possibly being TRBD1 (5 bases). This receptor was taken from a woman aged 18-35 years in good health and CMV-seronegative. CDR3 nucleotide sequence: TGTGCCAGCAGTTACTCGGGGGGGAACACTGAAGCTTTCTTT. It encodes CASSYSGGNTEAFF.